The clone carrying this T cell receptor beta chain was seen once. These data are taken from a study of blood T cell repertoires in COVID-19. Study-wide background: Samples came from the United States, Italy and Spain, spanning acute and convalescent COVID-19. Sample material is recorded as cDNA or gDNA derived from T cells, B-cell-depleted T cells, or PBMCs.

Per the authors' pipeline: Reference gene primers were amplified, and this amplification served to estimate nucleated cell counts. The data were produced by immunoSEQ multiplex PCR, yet TCRdb's version contains in-frame clones alone and is incomplete. Clone size and the V and J calls come from that table; the DNA yielded D and trimming. The sample records some 21,000 clones, about nine tenths being singletons. The length of the CDR3 is 14 residues. After removal of 4 bases from V and 4 bases from J, the junction contained 6 bases not matched to a gene. The germline V gene encodes CDR1 SNHLY and CDR2 FYNNEI.

The TCR was taken from a human donor in a cohort sampled during active COVID-19. Sequencing was done on a sample of peripheral blood. The V and J genes are TRBV2 and TRBJ2-5; TRBD1 agrees at 7 bases. CDR3 in amino acids: CASSVRQGGETQYF. As DNA, the CDR3 is TGTGCCAGCAGTGTTCGACAGGGCGGAGAGACCCAGTACTTC. Complete variable domain (other parts from reference TRBV2 and TRBJ2-5): EPEVTQTPSHQVTQMGQEVILRCVPISNHLYFYWYRQILGQKVEFLVSFYNNEISEKSEIFDDQFSVERPDGSNFTLKIRSTKLEDSAMYFCASSVRQGGETQYFGPGTRLLVL.